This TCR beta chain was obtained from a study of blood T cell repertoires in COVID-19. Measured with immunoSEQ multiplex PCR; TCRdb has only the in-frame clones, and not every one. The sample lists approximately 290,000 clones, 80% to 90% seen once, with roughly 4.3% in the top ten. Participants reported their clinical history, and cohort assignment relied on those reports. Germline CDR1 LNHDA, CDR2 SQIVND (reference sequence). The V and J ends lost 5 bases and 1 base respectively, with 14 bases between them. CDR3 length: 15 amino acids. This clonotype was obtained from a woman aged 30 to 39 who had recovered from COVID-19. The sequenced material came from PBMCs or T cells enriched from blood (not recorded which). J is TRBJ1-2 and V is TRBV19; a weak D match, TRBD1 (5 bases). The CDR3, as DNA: TGTGCCAGTAGTCCTCAAACAGGACGTAACTATGGCTACACCTTC. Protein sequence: CASSPQTGRNYGYTF.